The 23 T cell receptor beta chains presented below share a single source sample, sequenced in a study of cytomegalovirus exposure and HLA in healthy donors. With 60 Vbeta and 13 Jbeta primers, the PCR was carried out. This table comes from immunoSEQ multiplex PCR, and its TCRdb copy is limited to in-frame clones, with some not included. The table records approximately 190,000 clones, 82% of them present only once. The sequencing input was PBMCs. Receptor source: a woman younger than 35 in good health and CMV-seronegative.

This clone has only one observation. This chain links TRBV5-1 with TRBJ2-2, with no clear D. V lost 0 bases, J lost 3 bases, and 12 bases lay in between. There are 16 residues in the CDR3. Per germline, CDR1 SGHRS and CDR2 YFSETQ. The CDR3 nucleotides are TGCGCCAGCAGCTTGGCGGGTAGCTCAGACACCGGGGAGCTGTTTTTT. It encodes CASSLAGSSDTGELFF.

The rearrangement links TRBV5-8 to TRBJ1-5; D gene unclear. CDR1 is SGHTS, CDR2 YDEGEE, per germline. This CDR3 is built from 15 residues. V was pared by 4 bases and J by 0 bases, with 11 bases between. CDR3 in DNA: TGTGCCAGCAGCCGCGGTCGGATTAGCAATCAGCCCCAGCATTTT. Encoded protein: CASSRGRISNQPQHF.

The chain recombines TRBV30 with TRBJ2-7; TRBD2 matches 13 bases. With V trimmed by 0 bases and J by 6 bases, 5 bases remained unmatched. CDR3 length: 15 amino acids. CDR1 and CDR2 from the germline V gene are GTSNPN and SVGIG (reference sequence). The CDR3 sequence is CAWSVGLAGSGEQYF. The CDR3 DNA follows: TGTGCCTGGAGTGTGGGACTAGCGGGATCAGGCGAGCAGTACTTC.

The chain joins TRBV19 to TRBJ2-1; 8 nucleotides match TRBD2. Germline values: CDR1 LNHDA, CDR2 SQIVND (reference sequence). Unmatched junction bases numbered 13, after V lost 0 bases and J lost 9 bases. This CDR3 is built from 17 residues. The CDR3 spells CASSIESPLAGLGEQFF. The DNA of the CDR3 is TGTGCCAGTAGTATAGAGAGCCCATTAGCGGGACTTGGTGAGCAGTTCTTC.

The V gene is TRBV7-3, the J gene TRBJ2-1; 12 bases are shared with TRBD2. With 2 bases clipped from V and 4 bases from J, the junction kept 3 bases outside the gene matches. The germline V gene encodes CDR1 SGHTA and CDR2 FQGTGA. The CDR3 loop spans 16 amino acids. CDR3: CASSLLLAGGYNEQFF. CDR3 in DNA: TGTGCCAGCAGCTTACTGCTAGCGGGAGGGTACAATGAGCAGTTCTTC.

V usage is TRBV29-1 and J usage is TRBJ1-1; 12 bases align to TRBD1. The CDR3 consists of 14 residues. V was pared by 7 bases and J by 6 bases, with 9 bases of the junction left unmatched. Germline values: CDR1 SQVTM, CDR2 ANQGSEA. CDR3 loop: CSALPGQGAAEAFF. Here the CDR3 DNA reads TGCAGCGCCCTTCCGGGACAGGGGGCCGCTGAAGCTTTCTTT.

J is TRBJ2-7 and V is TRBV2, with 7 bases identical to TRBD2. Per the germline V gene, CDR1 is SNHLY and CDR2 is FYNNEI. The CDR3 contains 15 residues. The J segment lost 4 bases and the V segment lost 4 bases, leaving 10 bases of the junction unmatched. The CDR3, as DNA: TGTGCCAGCAGTGTTGCGGGGGTACCGACGTACGAGCAGTACTTC. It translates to CASSVAGVPTYEQYF. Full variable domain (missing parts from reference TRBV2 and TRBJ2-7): EPEVTQTPSHQVTQMGQEVILRCVPISNHLYFYWYRQILGQKVEFLVSFYNNEISEKSEIFDDQFSVERPDGSNFTLKIRSTKLEDSAMYFCASSVAGVPTYEQYFGPGTRLTVT.

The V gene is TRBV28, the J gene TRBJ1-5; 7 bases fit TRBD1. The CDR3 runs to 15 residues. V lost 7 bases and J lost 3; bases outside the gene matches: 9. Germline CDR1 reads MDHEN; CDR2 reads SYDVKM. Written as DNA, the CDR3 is TGTGCCAGCATTGGATCCGGGACAGTCAATCAGCCCCAGCATTTT. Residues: CASIGSGTVNQPQHF.

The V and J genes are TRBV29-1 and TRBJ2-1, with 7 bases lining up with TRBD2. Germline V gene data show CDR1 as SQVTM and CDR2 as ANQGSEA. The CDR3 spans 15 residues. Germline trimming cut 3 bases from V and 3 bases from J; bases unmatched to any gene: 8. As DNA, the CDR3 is TGCAGCGTTGACCTGCGGGAGCGTGGCTACAATGAGCAGTTCTTC. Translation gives CSVDLRERGYNEQFF.

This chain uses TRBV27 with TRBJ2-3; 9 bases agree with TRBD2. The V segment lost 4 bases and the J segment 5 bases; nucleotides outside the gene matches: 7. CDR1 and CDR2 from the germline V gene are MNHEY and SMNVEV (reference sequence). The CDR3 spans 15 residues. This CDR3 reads CASSWGTSSEDTQYF. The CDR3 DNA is TGTGCCAGCAGTTGGGGGACTAGCTCGGAAGATACGCAGTATTTT.

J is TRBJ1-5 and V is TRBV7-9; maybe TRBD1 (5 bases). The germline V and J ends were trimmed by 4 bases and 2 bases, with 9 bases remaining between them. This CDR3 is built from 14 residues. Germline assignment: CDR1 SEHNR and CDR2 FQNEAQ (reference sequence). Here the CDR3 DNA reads TGTGCCAGCAGCTATGGGGCGGGCAATCAGCCCCAGCATTTT. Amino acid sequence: CASSYGAGNQPQHF.

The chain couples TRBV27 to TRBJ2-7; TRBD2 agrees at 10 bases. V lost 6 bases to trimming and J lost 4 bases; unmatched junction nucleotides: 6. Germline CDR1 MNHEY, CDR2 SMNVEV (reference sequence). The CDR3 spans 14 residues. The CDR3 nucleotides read TGTGCCAGCAGGCAAGCGGGAGGGTTATACGAGCAGTACTTC. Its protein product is CASRQAGGLYEQYF.

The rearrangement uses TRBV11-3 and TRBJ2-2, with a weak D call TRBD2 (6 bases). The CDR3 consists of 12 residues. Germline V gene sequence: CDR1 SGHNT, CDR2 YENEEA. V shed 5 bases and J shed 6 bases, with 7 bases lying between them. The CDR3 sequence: CASSRDSGELFF. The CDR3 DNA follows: TGTGCCAGCAGCAGGGACTCCGGGGAGCTGTTTTTT. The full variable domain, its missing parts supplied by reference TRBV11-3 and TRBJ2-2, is EAGVVQSPRYKIIEKKQPVAFWCNPISGHNTLYWYLQNLGQGPELLIRYENEEAVDDSQLPKDRFSAERLKGVDSTLKIQPAELGDSAVYLCASSRDSGELFFGEGSRLTVL.

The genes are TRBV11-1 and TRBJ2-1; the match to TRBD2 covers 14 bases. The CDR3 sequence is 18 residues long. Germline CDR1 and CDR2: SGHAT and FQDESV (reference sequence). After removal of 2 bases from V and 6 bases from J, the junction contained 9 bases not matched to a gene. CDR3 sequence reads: CASSLIAMTSGGANEQFF. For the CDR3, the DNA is TGTGCCAGCAGCTTAATTGCCATGACTAGCGGGGGGGCCAATGAGCAGTTCTTC. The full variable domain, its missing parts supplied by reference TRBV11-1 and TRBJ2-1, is EAEVAQSPRYKITEKSQAVAFWCDPISGHATLYWYRQILGQGPELLVQFQDESVVDDSQLPKDRFSAERLKGVDSTLKIQPAELGDSAMYLCASSLIAMTSGGANEQFFGPGTRLTVL.

The CDR3 DNA is TGTGCCAGTAGTATAGTCGGGACAGGAACCTACAATGAGCAGTTCTTC. This encodes CASSIVGTGTYNEQFF. This rearrangement joins TRBV19 to TRBJ2-1, with 8 bases aligning to TRBD1. The germline CDR1 and CDR2 sequences are LNHDA and SQIVND (reference sequence). This CDR3 comprises 16 residues. V lost 1 base, J lost 2 bases, and 4 bases stayed unmatched.

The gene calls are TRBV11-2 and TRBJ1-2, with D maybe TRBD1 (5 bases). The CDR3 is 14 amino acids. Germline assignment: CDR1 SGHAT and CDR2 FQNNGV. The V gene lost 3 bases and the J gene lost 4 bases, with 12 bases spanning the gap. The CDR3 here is CASSFSGGGYGYTF. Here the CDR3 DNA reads TGTGCCAGCAGCTTCTCCGGGGGTGGCTATGGCTACACCTTC.

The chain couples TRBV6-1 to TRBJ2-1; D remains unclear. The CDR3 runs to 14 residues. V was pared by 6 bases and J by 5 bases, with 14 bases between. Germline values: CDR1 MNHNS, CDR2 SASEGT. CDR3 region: CASSLLGADNEQFF. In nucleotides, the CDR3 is TGTGCCAGCAGCCTCCTGGGCGCCGACAATGAGCAGTTCTTC.

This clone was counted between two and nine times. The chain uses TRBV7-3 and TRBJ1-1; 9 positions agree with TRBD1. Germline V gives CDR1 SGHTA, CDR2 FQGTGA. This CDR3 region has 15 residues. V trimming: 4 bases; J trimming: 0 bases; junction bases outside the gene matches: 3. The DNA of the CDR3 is TGTGCCAGCAGCTGGGACAGGGTAATGAACACTGAAGCTTTCTTT. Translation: CASSWDRVMNTEAFF.

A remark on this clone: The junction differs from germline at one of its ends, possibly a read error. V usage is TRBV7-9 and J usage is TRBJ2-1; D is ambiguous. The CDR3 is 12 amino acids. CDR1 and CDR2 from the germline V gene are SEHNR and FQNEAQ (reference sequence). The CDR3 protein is CSSSLFENEQFF. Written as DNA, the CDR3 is TGTTCCAGCAGCTTGTTTGAGAATGAGCAGTTCTTC.

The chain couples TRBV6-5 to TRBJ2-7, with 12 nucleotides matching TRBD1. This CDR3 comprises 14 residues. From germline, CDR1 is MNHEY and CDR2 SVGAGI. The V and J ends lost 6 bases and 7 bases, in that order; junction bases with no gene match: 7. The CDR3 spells CASRPGQGAGEQYF. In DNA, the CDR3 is TGTGCCAGCAGACCGGGACAGGGGGCAGGAGAGCAGTACTTC.

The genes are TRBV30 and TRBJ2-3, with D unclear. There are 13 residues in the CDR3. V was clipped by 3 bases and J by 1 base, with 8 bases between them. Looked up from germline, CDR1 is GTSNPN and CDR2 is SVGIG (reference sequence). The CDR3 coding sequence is TGTGCCTGGAGAGTTCTAGGCACAGATACGCAGTATTTT. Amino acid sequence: CAWRVLGTDTQYF.

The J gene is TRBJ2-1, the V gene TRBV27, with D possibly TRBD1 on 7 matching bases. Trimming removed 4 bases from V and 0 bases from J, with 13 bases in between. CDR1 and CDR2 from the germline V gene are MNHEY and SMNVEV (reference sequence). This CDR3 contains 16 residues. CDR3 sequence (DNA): TGTGCCAGCAGTTCATGGGGGGACAGCTCCTACAATGAGCAGTTCTTC. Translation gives CASSSWGDSSYNEQFF.

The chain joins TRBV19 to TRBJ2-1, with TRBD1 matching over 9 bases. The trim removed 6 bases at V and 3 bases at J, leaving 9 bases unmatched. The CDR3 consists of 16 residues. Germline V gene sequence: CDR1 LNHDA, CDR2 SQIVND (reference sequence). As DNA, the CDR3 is TGTGCCAGTAGGGAAGATGGGACAGGGAGCTACAATGAGCAGTTCTTC. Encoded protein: CASREDGTGSYNEQFF.